A selection of T cell receptor beta chains follows, all from one sample in a study of blood T cell repertoires in COVID-19. Produced via immunoSEQ multiplex PCR; TCRdb's table is partial and in-frame only. The data contain approximately 270,000 clones, roughly 86% of them seen just once; the ten biggest clones take up around 1.9%. Sequencing was done on a sample of PBMCs or T cells enriched from blood (not recorded which). The receptors derive from a woman aged 60-75 years who had recovered from COVID-19. Each CDR3 is given with its conserved first and last residue. A D gene is named only where the DNA matches it firmly. The listing skips clone size in some rows; elsewhere it reads once, few, many or a size class.

J gene: TRBJ2-1
V gene: TRBV2
D gene: TRBD2
clone size: -
CDR3 DNA: TGTGCCAGCAGTGGGGGACTAGCGGGTTACAATGAGCAGTTCTTC
CDR3 protein: CASSGGLAGYNEQFF

J gene: TRBJ1-1
V gene: TRBV18
D gene: -
clone size: -
CDR3 DNA: TGTGCCAGCTCACCGACGGAGGGGCCTGGGGCTTTCTTT
CDR3 protein: CASSPTEGPGAFF

J gene: TRBJ2-1
V gene: TRBV7-3
D gene: TRBD2
clone size: -
CDR3 DNA: TGTGCCAGCAGCCAAACTAGCGGGAGGGCAGGGAATGAGCAGTTCTTC
CDR3 protein: CASSQTSGRAGNEQFF

J gene: TRBJ2-5
V gene: TRBV5-1
D gene: TRBD2
clone size: few
CDR3 DNA: TGCGCCAGCAGCCCGACTAGCGCAGAGACCCAGTACTTC
CDR3 protein: CASSPTSAETQYF

J gene: TRBJ2-2
V gene: TRBV2
D gene: TRBD2
clone size: -
CDR3 DNA: TGTGCCATCCTAGCGGGGAACACCGGGGAGCTGTTTTTT
CDR3 protein: CAILAGNTGELFF

J gene: TRBJ2-3
V gene: TRBV3-1/TRBV3-2
D gene: -
clone size: -
CDR3 DNA: TGTGCCAGCAGCCCACAAAGGGTGGGGGCCACAGATACGCAGTATTTT
CDR3 protein: CASSPQRVGATDTQYF

J gene: TRBJ2-5
V gene: TRBV19
D gene: -
clone size: -
CDR3 DNA: TGTGCCAGTAGTACCCGCAAACAGGGCTCGGAGACCCAGTACTTC
CDR3 protein: CASSTRKQGSETQYF

J gene: TRBJ1-1
V gene: TRBV7-9
D gene: -
clone size: -
CDR3 DNA: TGTGCCAGCAGCTTTGTGCGGGCTAACACTGAAGCTTTCTTT
CDR3 protein: CASSFVRANTEAFF

J gene: TRBJ2-7
V gene: TRBV2
D gene: -
clone size: few
CDR3 DNA: TGTGCCAGCAGTGCCCGGTCGACTGGTCTAAGTGAGCAGTACTTC
CDR3 protein: CASSARSTGLSEQYF

J gene: TRBJ1-2
V gene: TRBV28
D gene: -
clone size: -
CDR3 DNA: TGTGCCAGCAGTTTCGGCGGGTATGGCTACACCTTC
CDR3 protein: CASSFGGYGYTF